This T cell receptor beta chain was documented in a study of blood T cell repertoires in COVID-19. Overall study context: Researchers got acute and convalescent COVID-19 samples from the United States, Italy and Spain. The analysed material was cDNA or gDNA that came from T cells, B-cell-depleted T cells, or PBMCs.

The count of this clone is one. V lost 5 bases, J lost 7 bases, and 12 bases stayed unmatched. This CDR3 is 15 amino acids long. Germline assignment: CDR1 LNHDA and CDR2 SQIVND (reference sequence). In the original analysis: The assay estimated nucleated cells by amplifying reference gene primers. Produced via immunoSEQ multiplex PCR; TCRdb's table is partial and in-frame only. The DNA gave D and trimming, while V, J and clone size come from that table. The repertoire consists of some 70,000 clones, with 80% to 90% occurring once and the leading ten covering 20% to 25%. The TCR comes from a woman in her 70s with acute or convalescent COVID-19. The sample consisted of peripheral blood. J is TRBJ1-2 and V is TRBV19; 8 positions agree with TRBD1. CDR3: CASSFRTGRGGGYTF. The CDR3 DNA sequence: TGTGCCAGTAGTTTCAGGACAGGGAGAGGAGGTGGCTACACCTTC.